These 24 T cell receptor beta chains share one sample of origin, sequenced in a study of shared clonotypes between healthy human individuals. The protocol was immunoSEQ multiplex PCR, while the TCRdb copy is restricted to in-frame clones and leaves out a portion. Here the sample spans around 2.5 million clones, under 95% being singletons. The source material was naive CD4+ T cells from PBMCs. Subset defined: CD45RA+ positively selected. The source of these receptors is a man between 18 and 29 years old in good health. Some clones in this sample may be carry-over from other donors' samples.

This sequence joins TRBV28 and TRBJ2-5; possible D gene TRBD1, 7 bases. The CDR3 extends over 21 amino acids. V lost 2 bases, J lost 7 bases, and 35 bases lay in between. CDR1 and CDR2 (germline): MDHEN, SYDVKM. The CDR3 reads CASSLKVFRGMAEGTRVTQYF. The CDR3 region has the DNA TGTGCCAGCAGTTTAAAAGTCTTCAGGGGGATGGCGGAGGGGACGCGGGTGACCCAGTACTTC.

The V gene is TRBV30, the J gene TRBJ1-1; D call uncertain. CDR1 GTSNPN and CDR2 SVGIG come from the germline V gene (reference sequence). This CDR3 is 15 amino acids long. V was shortened by 2 bases and J by 1 base, with 14 bases between the two germline ends. The CDR3 loop is CAWSKGVLKNTEAFF. For the CDR3, the DNA is TGTGCCTGGAGTAAGGGTGTGCTTAAGAACACTGAAGCTTTCTTT.

V gene TRBV5-1 combines with J gene TRBJ2-4, with D hard to call. Trimming took 4 bases from V and 2 from J, leaving 19 bases between them. The CDR3 is made up of 17 amino acids. The germline V gene has CDR1 SGHRS and CDR2 YFSETQ. The CDR3, as DNA: TGCGCCAGCAGCCCTCGTAGTGGGGTAATGTCCAAAAACATTCAGTACTTC. This codes for CASSPRSGVMSKNIQYF.

This clone showed up just once. Other nucleotide sequences in the sample specify the same CDR3. The chain is built from TRBV28 and TRBJ1-1; D might be TRBD1 (5 bases). Trimming took off 5 bases at V and 1 base at J, with 8 bases between the two ends. Germline CDR1 reads MDHEN; CDR2 reads SYDVKM. There are 13 residues in the CDR3. DNA for the CDR3: TGTGCCAGCAGTCCCGGACAGAACACTGAAGCTTTCTTT. As protein: CASSPGQNTEAFF.

This clone was picked up a small number of times. This sequence joins TRBV30 and TRBJ1-1; D may be TRBD1 (5 bases). The CDR3 consists of 12 residues. Per the germline V gene, CDR1 is GTSNPN and CDR2 is SVGIG (reference sequence). Trimming removed 6 bases from V and 5 bases from J, with 13 bases in between. CDR3 region: CACSPEGTEAFF. DNA of the CDR3: TGTGCCTGCTCACCCGAGGGGACTGAAGCTTTCTTT.

The CDR3 loop reads CATSRDFAGQGNYGYTF. The CDR3 nucleotides are TGTGCCACCAGCAGAGATTTTGCGGGACAGGGTAACTATGGCTACACCTTC. This rearrangement joins TRBV15 to TRBJ1-2; 9 bases are shared with TRBD1. The CDR3 spans 17 residues. Germline assignment: CDR1 LNHNV and CDR2 YYDKDF (reference sequence). With 0 bases clipped from V and 1 base from J, the junction kept 6 bases outside the gene matches. Full variable domain (remainder filled in from reference TRBV15 and TRBJ1-2): DAMVIQNPRYQVTQFGKPVTLSCSQTLNHNVMYWYQQKSSQAPKLLFHYYDKDFNNEADTPDNFQSRRPNTSFCFLDIRSPGLGDTAMYLCATSRDFAGQGNYGYTFGSGTRLTVV.

The chain recombines TRBV28 with TRBJ1-5; TRBD1 is a possible D gene (6 bases). V was trimmed by 8 bases and J by 1 base, leaving 9 bases between them. The CDR3 runs to 13 residues. The V gene's germline CDR1 is MDHEN and CDR2 SYDVKM. The CDR3 sequence is CASEGGSNQPQHF. As DNA, the CDR3 is TGTGCCAGCGAGGGGGGAAGCAATCAGCCCCAGCATTTT.

V usage is TRBV7-3 and J usage is TRBJ2-2; 7 bases align to TRBD2. Germline V CDR1 and CDR2: SGHTA, FQGTGA. This CDR3 has 16 amino acids. J gave up 4 bases and V 2 bases, and 7 bases lay outside the gene matches. The chain's CDR3 is CASSLFSGMGTGELFF. The DNA for the CDR3 is TGTGCCAGCAGCTTATTCAGCGGGATGGGCACCGGGGAGCTGTTTTTT.

The sample holds one count of this clone. The rearrangement joins TRBV28 to TRBJ1-2, with D unresolved. The CDR3 has 14 amino acids. V dropped 3 bases and J dropped 4 bases, with 12 bases sitting between them. Germline V gives CDR1 MDHEN, CDR2 SYDVKM. CDR3: CASSLVSRSYGYTF. DNA of the CDR3: TGTGCCAGCAGTTTGGTCTCCAGGAGCTATGGCTACACCTTC.

The chain links TRBV18 to TRBJ2-3; tentative D call: TRBD2 (5 bases). Germline CDR1 and CDR2: KGHSH and LQKENI. The CDR3 has 18 residues. Between the trimmed V and J ends, which lost 5 bases and 0 bases, there was a span of 21 bases. Here the CDR3 DNA reads TGTGCCAGCTCAAAAACTAGGTCAGCTTCCTATAGCACAGATACGCAGTATTTT. This encodes CASSKTRSASYSTDTQYF.

The chain combines TRBV25-1 with TRBJ1-2, with 7 positions matching TRBD1. The CDR3 spans 14 residues. Germline values: CDR1 MGHDK, CDR2 SYGVNS. Germline trimming cut 3 bases from V and 4 bases from J; bases unmatched to any gene: 5. Here the CDR3 reads CASSDRGYGYGYTF. For the CDR3, the DNA is TGTGCCAGCAGTGACAGGGGGTATGGCTATGGCTACACCTTC.

The chain combines TRBV28 with TRBJ2-7, with a weak D call TRBD1 (6 bases). Germline V gene sequence: CDR1 MDHEN, CDR2 SYDVKM. The CDR3 is 14 residues long. Trimming stripped 2 bases from V and 4 bases from J, with 12 bases between. The CDR3 loop is CASSLGQNKYEQYF. The CDR3 bases are TGTGCCAGCAGTTTAGGACAGAATAAATACGAGCAGTACTTC.

Note on this clone: The sample holds other DNA sequences that translate to the same CDR3. The chain is built from TRBV5-1 and TRBJ2-5, with D unresolved. The length of the CDR3 is 12 residues. Between the trimmed V and J ends, which lost 3 bases and 1 base, there was a span of 4 bases. Germline CDR1 reads SGHRS; CDR2 reads YFSETQ. CDR3 sequence (DNA): TGCGCCAGCAGCTCCCTCCAAGAGACCCAGTACTTC. Its translation is CASSSLQETQYF.

The rearrangement joins TRBV11-2 to TRBJ2-7; D is unresolved. Germline V gene data show CDR1 as SGHAT and CDR2 as FQNNGV. V lost 5 bases, J lost 4 bases, and 18 bases lay in between. CDR3 length equals 15 residues. The CDR3 loop is CASSPVPDGWYEQYF. As DNA, the CDR3 is TGTGCCAGCAGCCCGGTGCCCGACGGGTGGTACGAGCAGTACTTC.

This rearrangement joins TRBV6-5 to TRBJ2-1, with 8 bases fitting TRBD1. In germline, CDR1 is MNHEY, CDR2 SVGAGI. The CDR3 runs 15 residues. Germline trimming cut 6 bases from V and 6 bases from J; bases unmatched to any gene: 10. CDR3 amino acids: CASSPTRDRTNEQFF. In DNA, the CDR3 is TGTGCCAGCAGCCCCACTCGGGACAGGACCAATGAGCAGTTCTTC.

The rearrangement joins TRBV7-9 to TRBJ1-5, with 9 nucleotides matching TRBD1. The CDR3 runs to 15 residues. CDR1 is SEHNR and CDR2 is FQNEAQ in the germline V gene (reference sequence). V was pared by 4 bases and J by 4 bases, with 5 bases of the junction left unmatched. CDR3 sequence: CASSSDRGLNQPQHF. CDR3 bases: TGTGCCAGCAGCTCGGACAGGGGTCTTAATCAGCCCCAGCATTTT.

The V gene is TRBV28, the J gene TRBJ2-2; 7 bases align to TRBD2. CDR3 length equals 11 residues. With 6 bases clipped from V and 13 bases from J, the junction kept 5 bases outside the gene matches. Germline CDR1 and CDR2: MDHEN and SYDVKM. The CDR3 DNA is TGTGCCAGCAGACAGCGGGAAGGGCTGTTTTTT. It codes for CASRQREGLFF.

The gene calls are TRBV5-1 and TRBJ2-1; D is possibly TRBD2 (5 bases). The V gene's germline CDR1 is SGHRS and CDR2 YFSETQ. This CDR3 is 17 amino acids long. V dropped 1 base and J dropped 5 bases, with 19 bases sitting between them. In nucleotides, the CDR3 is TGCGCCAGCAGCTTGACTAGTACGGCACGGCCTGACAATGAGCAGTTCTTC. This translates into CASSLTSTARPDNEQFF. The full variable domain, in which reference TRBV5-1 and TRBJ2-1 provide the parts outside the CDR3, is KAGVTQTPRYLIKTRGQQVTLSCSPISGHRSVSWYQQTPGQGLQFLFEYFSETQRNKGNFPGRFSGRQFSNSRSEMNVSTLELGDSALYLCASSLTSTARPDNEQFFGPGTRLTVL.

The chain carries TRBV6-1 and TRBJ2-3; 7 bases are shared with TRBD1. The CDR3 totals 13 residues. Looked up from germline, CDR1 is MNHNS and CDR2 is SASEGT. V lost 7 bases, J lost 4 bases, and 5 bases stayed unmatched. The CDR3 nucleotides read TGTGCCAGCACCCAAACAGGGGCAGATACGCAGTATTTT. Residues: CASTQTGADTQYF.

This clone has a single count. The chain has TRBV11-3 and TRBJ2-1; weak D call: TRBD1 (6 bases). V was shortened by 5 bases and J by 5 bases, with 16 bases between the two germline ends. The CDR3 sequence is 15 residues long. The germline CDR1 and CDR2 sequences are SGHNT and YENEEA. CDR3 amino acids: CASSPGTLFNNEQFF. The CDR3 nucleotides are TGTGCCAGCAGCCCCGGGACACTCTTCAACAATGAGCAGTTCTTC. The complete variable domain, with remaining parts taken from reference TRBV11-3 and TRBJ2-1, reads EAGVVQSPRYKIIEKKQPVAFWCNPISGHNTLYWYLQNLGQGPELLIRYENEEAVDDSQLPKDRFSAERLKGVDSTLKIQPAELGDSAVYLCASSPGTLFNNEQFFGPGTRLTVL.

The J gene is TRBJ1-1, the V gene TRBV18; D is perhaps TRBD1 (5 bases). The CDR3 extends over 14 amino acids. The ends were cut back, 3 bases at V and 4 bases at J, with 12 bases in the middle. Germline V gives CDR1 KGHSH, CDR2 LQKENI. In nucleotides, the CDR3 is TGTGCCAGCTCACCGTCGACAGAATCCACTGAAGCTTTCTTT. Translating it yields CASSPSTESTEAFF.

This clone came up a few times. The chain recombines TRBV6-1 with TRBJ1-1, with no clear D. CDR1 is MNHNS and CDR2 is SASEGT in the germline V gene. This CDR3 has 12 amino acids. Trimming cost V 4 bases and J 7 bases, with 10 bases left between them. The CDR3 region has the DNA TGTGCCAGCAGTGCCTATACCGGTGAAGCTTTCTTT. Encoded protein: CASSAYTGEAFF.

The chain is built from TRBV9 and TRBJ2-2, with D perhaps matching TRBD1 (6 bases). The germline V and J ends were trimmed by 5 bases and 4 bases, with 15 bases remaining between them. The germline gives CDR1 SGDLS, CDR2 YYNGEE. The CDR3 has 15 residues. Here the CDR3 reads CASRSAGVSTGELFF. The CDR3 bases are TGTGCCAGCAGGTCGGCAGGGGTGTCCACCGGGGAGCTGTTTTTT.

The V call is TRBV18, the J call TRBJ1-5; tentative D call: TRBD1 (6 bases). There are 16 residues in the CDR3. CDR1 is KGHSH, CDR2 LQKENI, per germline. Trimming pared 5 bases from V and 5 bases from J, leaving 19 bases between. In DNA form, the CDR3 reads TGTGCCAGCTCATTGTACGCCCCCAGACAGGATCAGCCCCAGCATTTT. Protein: CASSLYAPRQDQPQHF.